These 2 T cell receptor beta chains were all obtained from the same sample, sequenced in a study of cytomegalovirus exposure and HLA in healthy donors. PCR was performed using 60 Vbeta and 13 Jbeta primers. Method: immunoSEQ multiplex PCR; TCRdb's copy keeps in-frame clones and lacks some. The table shows about 130,000 clones, with approximately 80% occurring only once. Sequencing input: PBMCs. These receptor sequences come from a male donor in good health and CMV-seropositive.

The chain carries TRBV5-4 and TRBJ2-7; 10 bases fit TRBD1. V was clipped by 3 bases and J by 0 bases; unmatched bases: 3. The CDR3 has 15 residues. Germline lookup yields CDR1 SGHNT and CDR2 YYREEE (reference sequence). The CDR3 nucleotides read TGTGCCAGCAGCTCCGGGACAGGGGTCTCCTACGAGCAGTACTTC. Amino acid sequence: CASSSGTGVSYEQYF. Full variable domain (outside the CDR3, taken from reference TRBV5-4 and TRBJ2-7): ETGVTQSPTHLIKTRGQQVTLRCSSQSGHNTVSWYQQALGQGPQFIFQYYREEENGRGNFPPRFSGLQFPNYSSELNVNALELDDSALYLCASSSGTGVSYEQYFGPGTRLTVT.

The chain couples TRBV28 to TRBJ1-4, with 7 bases identical to TRBD1. V lost 11 bases to trimming and J lost 5 bases; unmatched junction nucleotides: 8. This CDR3 has 13 amino acids. CDR1 and CDR2 from the germline V gene are MDHEN and SYDVKM. Written as DNA, the CDR3 is TGTGCCGGACGGGACAGCCTGAATGAAAAACTGTTTTTT. Protein: CAGRDSLNEKLFF.